This T cell receptor beta chain originates from a study of blood T cell repertoires in COVID-19. Across the whole study: Specimens from acute and convalescent COVID-19 originated in the United States, Italy and Spain.

The protocol was immunoSEQ multiplex PCR, while the TCRdb copy is restricted to in-frame clones and leaves out a portion. The data contain 200,000 to 250,000 clones, about 86% of them singletons. The CDR3 sequence is 14 residues long. Trimming pared 6 bases from V and 0 bases from J, leaving 6 bases between. CDR1 is LNHNV and CDR2 is YYDKDF in the germline V gene (reference sequence). This clonotype originated in a man in his sixties with acute or convalescent COVID-19. The rearrangement uses TRBV15 and TRBJ1-6, with D tentatively TRBD1 (6 bases). The sample was peripheral blood. As DNA, the CDR3 is TGTGCCACCAGGGGGGCCTCCTATAATTCACCCCTCCACTTT. Protein: CATRGASYNSPLHF.